The TCR beta chain described here comes from a study of T-cell memory formation after mild COVID-19 (dated by TCRdb to the early 2020s). For the study in its entirety: TCR sequence clusters from the two donors were found to be largely donor specific. In two donors, T-cell clones that expanded and contracted after mild COVID-19 were followed by sequencing TCRalpha and TCRbeta repertoires longitudinally. The cohort comprised two young, previously healthy adult volunteers, one female and one male.

Relative to germline, V is 0 bases shorter and J is 1 base shorter, with 13 bases between their ends. The CDR3 runs 16 residues from the cysteine to the phenylalanine. Only CDR3 DNA is held: 48 bases, read in frame from base 1. CDR1 MGHRA and CDR2 YSYEKL were looked up in the germline V gene. Ficoll-Paque density gradient centrifugation was used to isolate PBMCs. The data were produced on an Illumina NovaSeq 6000. Using 5'RACE with constant-segment primers, TCRalpha and TCRbeta cDNA libraries were constructed, with sample barcodes and unique molecular identifiers added in the process. RNA was extracted from every sample with Trizol reagent. Libraries were amplified in two PCR steps, with a second sample barcode and Illumina TruSeq adapters added in the second step. Sequencing of libraries was performed on an Illumina NovaSeq with 2 x 150 bp paired-end reads. The study's processing was this. With migec v1.2.7, reads were demultiplexed and then collapsed into UMI-guided consensus sequences. Using mixcr v2.1.11, UMI consensuses were aligned to TRA and TRB V and J templates and then assembled into clonotypes. Expanded or contracted clonotypes were those called significant by both edgeR and NoisET, with noise models trained on biological replicates. For edgeR calls, the cutoffs were a false discovery rate-adjusted p below 0.01 and a log2 fold-change threshold of 1. PCA with hierarchical clustering of max-normalized trajectories of the 1000 most abundant clonotypes was used as exploratory dynamics analysis. Separately sequenced CD4+ and CD8+ repertoires were used to assign a CD4 or CD8 phenotype to each responding clone. TCRdb reprocessing: public reads trimmed at Q25 with fastp, clones called with MiXCR, in-frame beta chains kept. Each CDR3 protein gets just one entry, which takes the most common genes and DNA from the rows behind it. Clone size and V and J calls follow TCRdb, not the original study. Here the sample has 110,000 to 150,000 distinct CDR3 sequences; roughly a quarter occur a single time. Jointly, the top ten make up roughly 25% of the sample.

This clonotype was counted at least ten times. Its binding antigen is unknown. No quality values exist for individual bases; no much larger clone is one base distant. General study outcomes and caveats: Only two mild cases were covered in the study, and larger cohorts including severe cases with pre-infection samples were considered necessary. Some responding clones were detected in pre-infection memory, which suggested that pre-existing cross-reactive memory T cells had joined the SARS-CoV-2 response. Clones that contracted from day 15 to 85 showed balanced CD4/CD8 phenotypes, whereas a second wave of clones that expanded from day 15 to 37 leaned towards CD4+. Contracting CD4+ clones appeared mostly in the CM and EM memory subsets, whereas CD8+ clones were enriched in EMRA. SARS-CoV-2 specificity of the second-wave clones peaking on day 37 was not confirmed.

The receptor chain draws on TRBV4-1 and TRBJ2-7; the best D guess is TRBD1, with 6 bases matching. The receptor was derived from an adult woman who had mild COVID-19 (a few samples of this study predate the infection). The sample titles of this study are shuffled in the database, so cell type and time point are left out; the donor was told from shared clones. Sequenced input: PBMCs or a T cell subset sorted from them (not recorded which). This receptor carries the CDR3 CASSQESTQGSYEQYF. The nucleotides are TGCGCCAGCAGCCAAGAATCAACACAGGGATCCTACGAGCAGTACTTC.